The 4 T cell receptor beta chains below all came from one sample that was sequenced in a study of CD8 T cells in ankylosing spondylitis. Study-wide findings and caveats: Characteristic of ankylosing spondylitis blood, it appeared, was a TCR beta motif comprising several highly homologous variants.

From the 5' RACE reads, TCRdb called clonotypes with MiXCR, one entry per CDR3 protein. This sample yields roughly 670,000 distinct CDR3 sequences, of which around 20% are seen a single time; around a fifth belongs to the top ten. No cognate antigen is known for these TCRs. The material sequenced was blood, either unsorted or a sorted T cell fraction (not recorded which). Receptors were obtained from a male donor with ankylosing spondylitis.

This clonotype was observed a handful of times. The chain's CDR3 is CSVGGGGYTEAFF. Written as DNA, the CDR3 is TGCAGCGTTGGCGGGGGGGGGTACACTGAAGCTTTCTTT. The chain recombines TRBV29-1 with TRBJ1-1; the D gene is possibly TRBD1 (5 bases). Germline V gene data show CDR1 as SQVTM and CDR2 as ANQGSEA. Deletions cut 4 bases from V and 3 bases from J, with 12 bases between. This CDR3 region has 13 residues. The variable domain in full, completed from reference TRBV29-1 and TRBJ1-1, reads SAVISQKPSRDICQRGTSLTIQCQVDSQVTMMFWYRQQPGQSLTLIATANQGSEATYESGFVIDKFPISRPNLTFSTLTVSNMSPEDSSIYLCSVGGGGYTEAFFGQGTRLTVV.

This sequence joins TRBV29-1 and TRBJ2-3; possible D gene TRBD2, 5 bases. Germline assignment: CDR1 SQVTM and CDR2 ANQGSEA. The CDR3 has 13 amino acids. V was cut by 6 bases and J by 2 bases, with 12 bases left in between. This CDR3 is CSVAGLVTDTQYF. The CDR3 DNA follows: TGCAGCGTGGCAGGACTCGTCACAGATACGCAGTATTTT.

This chain uses TRBV30 with TRBJ2-1; D not resolved. Germline values: CDR1 GTSNPN, CDR2 SVGIG (reference sequence). V lost 0 bases and J 4 bases, leaving 4 bases between the germline ends. There are 12 residues in the CDR3. In DNA form, the CDR3 reads TGTGCCTGGAGTGTTGAATACAATGAGCAGTTCTTC. The encoded protein is CAWSVEYNEQFF.

The rearrangement links TRBV27 to TRBJ2-7; D remains ambiguous. The CDR3 consists of 13 residues. Trimming cost V 6 bases and J 6 bases, with 15 bases left between them. Germline values: CDR1 MNHEY, CDR2 SMNVEV (reference sequence). The DNA of the CDR3 is TGTGCCAGCAGCATTACTAAGGGCTCCGAGCAGTACTTC. Translated: CASSITKGSEQYF.